Presented here are 22 T cell receptor beta chains from one specimen sequenced in a study of T-cell memory formation after mild COVID-19. MiXCR was run by TCRdb on the 5' RACE reads, yielding one entry per CDR3 protein. The sample includes some 250,000 distinct CDR3 sequences, 8% to 9.5% of them seen just once. The source material was PBMCs or a T cell subset sorted from them (not recorded which). The receptors were sampled from a man between 18 and 35 years old who had mild COVID-19 (a few samples of this study predate the infection). Cell type and time point are not known.

CDR3 region: CASSQDPIGELFF. CDR3 DNA: TGCGCCAGCAGCCAAGACCCGATCGGGGAGCTGTTTTTT. The rearrangement uses TRBV4-1 and TRBJ2-2; D gene ambiguous. The CDR3 sequence is 13 residues long. V lost 0 bases and J lost 7, with 6 bases in between. The V gene's germline CDR1 is MGHRA and CDR2 YSYEKL.

The V and J genes are TRBV4-3 and TRBJ2-1; a weak D match, TRBD2 (5 bases). Germline lookup yields CDR1 LGHNA and CDR2 YSLEER. This CDR3 contains 16 residues. Trimming stripped 0 bases from V and 5 bases from J, with 14 bases between. This CDR3 reads CASSQEGLADNNEQFF. DNA for the CDR3: TGCGCCAGCAGCCAAGAGGGCCTAGCCGATAACAATGAGCAGTTCTTC.

This chain links TRBV3-1 with TRBJ2-5; D call uncertain. This CDR3 is 13 amino acids long. Germline V CDR1 and CDR2: LGHDT, YNNKEL (reference sequence). Trimming pared 1 base from V and 4 bases from J, leaving 7 bases between. This CDR3 is CASSQVERETQYF. CDR3 coding DNA: TGTGCCAGCAGCCAAGTAGAGCGAGAGACCCAGTACTTC.

This clonotype showed up many times. The genes are TRBV5-5 and TRBJ2-5; 11 bases agree with TRBD2. CDR1 and CDR2 from the germline V gene are SGHKS and YYEKEE (reference sequence). The CDR3 totals 15 residues. J lost 5 bases, V lost 1 base, and 4 bases had no gene match. The CDR3 nucleotides read TGTGCCAGCAGCTTGAATAGCGGGGGGGCCGAGACCCAGTACTTC. It specifies CASSLNSGGAETQYF.

The rearrangement uses TRBV20-1 and TRBJ2-7; D not certain. The CDR3 spans 12 residues. Germline lookup yields CDR1 DFQATT and CDR2 SNEGSKA (reference sequence). V was clipped by 1 base and J by 1 base, with 5 bases between them. The CDR3, as DNA: TGCAGTGCTAGAGCTCATTCCTACGAGCAGTACTTC. Its translation: CSARAHSYEQYF.

The table lists this clonotype with many counts. V usage is TRBV5-1 and J usage is TRBJ2-2, with D unresolved. Trimming stripped 4 bases from V and 1 base from J, with 8 bases between. The CDR3 sequence is 14 residues long. Germline V gene lookup returns CDR1 SGHRS and CDR2 YFSETQ. CDR3 bases: TGCGCCAGCAGCCTCACGGTGAACACCGGGGAGCTGTTTTTT. Protein sequence: CASSLTVNTGELFF.

The V call is TRBV5-1, the J call TRBJ1-6, with 7 bases aligning to TRBD1. Trimming cost V 4 bases and J 10 bases; bases outside gene matches: 11. CDR1 and CDR2 (germline): SGHRS, YFSETQ. CDR3 size: 15 residues. The DNA for the CDR3 is TGCGCCAGCAGCACAAGGTTTACAGGGGACTCACCCCTCCACTTT. Protein sequence: CASSTRFTGDSPLHF.

This clonotype was detected only a few times. This sequence joins TRBV6-5 and TRBJ2-3, with TRBD2 matching 8 bases. The CDR3 sequence is 15 residues long. After removal of 2 bases from V and 1 base from J, the junction contained 2 bases not matched to a gene. Germline CDR1 and CDR2: MNHEY and SVGAGI. CDR3 region: CASSYRRGGTDTQYF. The CDR3 region has the DNA TGTGCCAGCAGTTACCGGCGGGGGGGCACAGATACGCAGTATTTT.

This clonotype was counted many times. The gene calls are TRBV4-1 and TRBJ2-3; 7 bases are a match to TRBD2. V shed 5 bases and J 3 bases; nucleotides not matched to a gene: 11. This CDR3 has 16 residues. The germline V gene encodes CDR1 MGHRA and CDR2 YSYEKL. The CDR3 reads CASSSPERGVTDTQYF. The CDR3 region has the DNA TGCGCCAGCAGCTCCCCAGAGCGGGGAGTTACAGATACGCAGTATTTT.

V is TRBV7-3 and J is TRBJ2-1, with 9 bases fitting TRBD2. CDR1 and CDR2 from the germline V gene are SGHTA and FQGTGA. Trimming cost V 0 bases and J 5 bases; bases outside gene matches: 5. This CDR3 comprises 16 residues. CDR3: CASSLTSAGGHNEQFF. CDR3 sequence (DNA): TGTGCCAGCAGCTTAACGTCTGCGGGGGGGCACAATGAGCAGTTCTTC.

V is TRBV19 and J is TRBJ2-5; no clear D gene. V lost 4 bases, J lost 1 base, and 4 bases lay in between. Germline CDR1 reads LNHDA; CDR2 reads SQIVND (reference sequence). This CDR3 region has 12 residues. CDR3 protein: CASSNLQETQYF. DNA for the CDR3: TGTGCCAGTAGTAACCTCCAAGAGACCCAGTACTTC.

The rearrangement links TRBV20-1 to TRBJ2-5, with 12 bases that match TRBD2. The CDR3 length is 14 residues. V gave up 4 bases and J gave up 5 bases; unmatched junction bases: 5. Germline V gene lookup returns CDR1 DFQATT and CDR2 SNEGSKA (reference sequence). The chain's CDR3 is CSAMTSGGRETQYF. CDR3 DNA sequence: TGCAGTGCTATGACTAGCGGGGGCCGGGAGACCCAGTACTTC.

This clonotype was picked up many times. V usage is TRBV12-3 or TRBV12-4 and J usage is TRBJ1-3, with D tentatively TRBD1 (5 bases). This CDR3 spans 14 amino acids. With 5 bases removed from V and 4 bases from J, the gap between germline ends came to 12 bases. CDR3 sequence reads: CASSAQGSGNTIYF. The CDR3 region has the DNA TGTGCCAGCAGTGCGCAGGGATCCGGAAACACCATATATTTT.

The CDR3 reads CASSPSSGGPPQYF. CDR3 DNA sequence: TGTGCCAGCAGTCCCTCTAGCGGGGGCCCGCCCCAGTACTTC. This rearrangement joins TRBV12-3 or TRBV12-4 to TRBJ2-5; 10 bases fit TRBD2. There are 14 residues in the CDR3. The ends lost 5 bases at V and 9 bases at J; junction bases unmatched: 9.

This clonotype was seen more than once but under ten times. This chain links TRBV4-3 with TRBJ2-5; D is undetermined. Per the germline V gene, CDR1 is LGHNA and CDR2 is YSLEER. This CDR3 is built from 13 residues. V dropped 4 bases and J dropped 3 bases, with 9 bases sitting between them. The CDR3 sequence is CASSPRGKETQYF. The CDR3 region has the DNA TGCGCCAGCAGCCCCCGTGGGAAAGAGACCCAGTACTTC.

This clonotype was detected only a few times. The rearrangement links TRBV7-3 to TRBJ1-2; 8 positions match TRBD1. The CDR3 spans 13 residues. Germline CDR1 SGHTA, CDR2 FQGTGA. V trimming: 4 bases; J trimming: 6 bases; junction bases outside the gene matches: 4. The CDR3 sequence: CASSSGQADGYTF. The CDR3 DNA sequence: TGTGCCAGCAGCTCGGGACAGGCCGATGGCTACACCTTC.

In nucleotides, the CDR3 is TGTGCCAGCAGTGAATTCTCCCGGGGGAAAGAGACCCAGTACTTC. It yields the protein CASSEFSRGKETQYF. This chain joins TRBV25-1 and TRBJ2-5; D perhaps matches TRBD2 (6 bases). The CDR3 loop spans 15 amino acids. Trimming left V 1 base short and J 3 bases short, with 12 bases between. Germline V gene lookup returns CDR1 MGHDK and CDR2 SYGVNS. Looking up the rest from reference TRBV25-1 and TRBJ2-5 gives the full variable domain: EADIYQTPRYLVIGTGKKITLECSQTMGHDKMYWYQQDPGMELHLIHYSYGVNSTEKGDLSSESTVSRIRTEHFPLTLESARPSHTSQYLCASSEFSRGKETQYFGPGTRLLVL.

This clonotype was seen a few times. The chain carries TRBV7-2 and TRBJ1-2; D gene ambiguous. The CDR3 spans 14 residues. Germline lookup yields CDR1 SGHTA and CDR2 FQGNSA. V lost 5 bases to trimming and J lost 2 bases, with 12 bases between them. DNA of the CDR3: TGTGCCAGCAGCCTAAGGAGCCCCAACTATGGCTACACCTTC. Translating gives CASSLRSPNYGYTF.

This clonotype turned up a few times. V usage is TRBV21-1 and J usage is TRBJ1-5; the table gives TRBD1 as D, unverified against the DNA. TRBV21-1 corresponds to a pseudogene. The CDR3 has 17 residues. CDR3 DNA: TGTGCCAGCAGCAAACCCGAGACAGGTAGAGCCAATCAGCCCCAGCATTTT. This encodes CASSKPETGRANQPQHF.

The chain links TRBV7-3 to TRBJ1-1; no firm D call. The CDR3 consists of 13 residues. Germline V gene lookup returns CDR1 SGHTA and CDR2 FQGTGA. V lost 8 bases and J lost 0, with 10 bases in between. The chain's CDR3 is CASGQRMNTEAFF. CDR3 in DNA: TGTGCCAGCGGCCAACGAATGAACACTGAAGCTTTCTTT.

J is TRBJ2-3 and V is TRBV5-1, with a tentative D call TRBD2 (5 bases). This CDR3 comprises 13 residues. V gave up 4 bases and J gave up 5 bases, with 11 bases separating them. Germline V gives CDR1 SGHRS, CDR2 YFSETQ. CDR3: CASSPGLLDTQYF. The CDR3 nucleotides are TGCGCCAGCAGCCCTGGACTCTTAGATACGCAGTATTTT.

This clonotype was found many times. The chain combines TRBV18 with TRBJ2-7; D tentatively fits TRBD1 or TRBD2 (5 bases each). The CDR3 runs to 12 residues. V was shortened by 5 bases and J by 7 bases, with 12 bases between the two germline ends. The germline V gene has CDR1 KGHSH and CDR2 LQKENI. The CDR3 spells CASSVGAREQYF. The CDR3, as DNA: TGTGCCAGCTCAGTCGGGGCGCGGGAGCAGTACTTC.